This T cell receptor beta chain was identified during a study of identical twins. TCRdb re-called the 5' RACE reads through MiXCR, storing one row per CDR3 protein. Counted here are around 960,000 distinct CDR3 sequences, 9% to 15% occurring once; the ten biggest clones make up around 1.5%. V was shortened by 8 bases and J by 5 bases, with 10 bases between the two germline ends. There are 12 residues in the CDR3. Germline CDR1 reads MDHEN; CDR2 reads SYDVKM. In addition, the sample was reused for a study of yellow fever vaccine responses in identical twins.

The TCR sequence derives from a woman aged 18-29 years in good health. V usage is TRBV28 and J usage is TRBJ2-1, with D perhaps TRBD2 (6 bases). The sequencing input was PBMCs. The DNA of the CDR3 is TGTGCCAGCGGAGGGGATAACAATGAGCAGTTCTTC. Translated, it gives CASGGDNNEQFF. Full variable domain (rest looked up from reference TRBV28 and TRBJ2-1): DVKVTQSSRYLVKRTGEKVFLECVQDMDHENMFWYRQDPGLGLRLIYFSYDVKMKEKGDIPEGYSVSREKKERFSLILESASTNQTSMYLCASGGDNNEQFFGPGTRLTVL.